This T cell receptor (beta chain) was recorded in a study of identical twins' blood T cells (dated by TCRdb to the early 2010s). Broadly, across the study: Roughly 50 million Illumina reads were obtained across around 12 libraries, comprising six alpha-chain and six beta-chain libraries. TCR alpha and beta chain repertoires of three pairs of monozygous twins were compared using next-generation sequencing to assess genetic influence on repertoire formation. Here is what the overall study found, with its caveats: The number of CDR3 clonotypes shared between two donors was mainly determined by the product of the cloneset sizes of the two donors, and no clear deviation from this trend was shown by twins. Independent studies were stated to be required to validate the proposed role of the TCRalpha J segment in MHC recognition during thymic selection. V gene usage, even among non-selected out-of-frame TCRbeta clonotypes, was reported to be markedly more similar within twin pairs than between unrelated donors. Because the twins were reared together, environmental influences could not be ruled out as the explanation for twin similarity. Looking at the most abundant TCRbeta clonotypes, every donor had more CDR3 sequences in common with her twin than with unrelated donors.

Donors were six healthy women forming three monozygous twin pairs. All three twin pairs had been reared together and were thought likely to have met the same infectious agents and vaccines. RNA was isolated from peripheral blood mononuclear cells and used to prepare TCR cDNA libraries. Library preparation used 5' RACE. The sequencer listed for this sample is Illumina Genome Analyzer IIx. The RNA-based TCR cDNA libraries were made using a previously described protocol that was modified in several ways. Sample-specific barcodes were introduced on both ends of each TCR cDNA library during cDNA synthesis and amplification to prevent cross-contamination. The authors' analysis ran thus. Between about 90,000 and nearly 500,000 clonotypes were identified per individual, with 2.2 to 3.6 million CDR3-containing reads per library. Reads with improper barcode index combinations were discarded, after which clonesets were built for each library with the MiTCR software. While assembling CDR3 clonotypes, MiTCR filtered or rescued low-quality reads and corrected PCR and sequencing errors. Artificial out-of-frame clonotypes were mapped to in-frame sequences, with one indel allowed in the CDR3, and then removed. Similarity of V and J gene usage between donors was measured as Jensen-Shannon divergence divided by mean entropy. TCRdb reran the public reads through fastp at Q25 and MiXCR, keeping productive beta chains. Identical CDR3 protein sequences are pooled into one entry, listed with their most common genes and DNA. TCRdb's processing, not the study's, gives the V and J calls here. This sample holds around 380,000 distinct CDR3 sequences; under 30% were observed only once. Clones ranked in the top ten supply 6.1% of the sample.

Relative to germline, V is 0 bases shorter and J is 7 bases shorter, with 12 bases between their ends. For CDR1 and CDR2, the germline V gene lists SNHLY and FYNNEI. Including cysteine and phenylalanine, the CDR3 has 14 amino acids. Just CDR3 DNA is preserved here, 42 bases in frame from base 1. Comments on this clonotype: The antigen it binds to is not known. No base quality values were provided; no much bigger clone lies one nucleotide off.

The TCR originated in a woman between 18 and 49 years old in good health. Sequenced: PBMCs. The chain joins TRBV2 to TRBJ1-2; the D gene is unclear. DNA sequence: TGTGCCAGCAGTGAAGCGCTTCGAAGGGCTGGCTACACCTTC. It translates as CASSEALRRAGYTF.